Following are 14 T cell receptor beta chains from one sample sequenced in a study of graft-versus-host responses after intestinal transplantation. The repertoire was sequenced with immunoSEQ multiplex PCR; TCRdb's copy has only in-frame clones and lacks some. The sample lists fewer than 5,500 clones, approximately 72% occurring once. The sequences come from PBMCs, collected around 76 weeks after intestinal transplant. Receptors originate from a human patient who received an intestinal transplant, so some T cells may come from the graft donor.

The CDR3 sequence: CASSLGQIEQYF. DNA of the CDR3: TGTGCCAGCAGCTTGGGACAGATCGAGCAGTACTTC. The rearrangement joins TRBV5-6 to TRBJ2-7; tentatively, D is TRBD1 (5 bases). V lost 0 bases and J lost 6, with 7 bases in between. Germline values: CDR1 SGHDT, CDR2 YYEEEE. This CDR3 has 12 amino acids. The full variable domain, in which reference TRBV5-6 and TRBJ2-7 provide the parts outside the CDR3, is DAGVTQSPTHLIKTRGQQVTLRCSPKSGHDTVSWYQQALGQGPQFIFQYYEEEERQRGNFPDRFSGHQFPNYSSELNVNALLLGDSALYLCASSLGQIEQYFGPGTRLTVT.

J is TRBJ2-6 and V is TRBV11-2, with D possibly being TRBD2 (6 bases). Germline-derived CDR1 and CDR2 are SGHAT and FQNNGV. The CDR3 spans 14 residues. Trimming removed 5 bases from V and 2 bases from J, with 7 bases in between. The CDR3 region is CASSGGTGANVLTF. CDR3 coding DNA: TGTGCCAGCAGCGGCGGGACTGGGGCCAACGTCCTGACTTTC. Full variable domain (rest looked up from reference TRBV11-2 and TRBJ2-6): EAGVAQSPRYKIIEKRQSVAFWCNPISGHATLYWYQQILGQGPKLLIQFQNNGVVDDSQLPKDRFSAERLKGVDSTLKIQPAKLEDSAVYLCASSGGTGANVLTFGAGSRLTVL.

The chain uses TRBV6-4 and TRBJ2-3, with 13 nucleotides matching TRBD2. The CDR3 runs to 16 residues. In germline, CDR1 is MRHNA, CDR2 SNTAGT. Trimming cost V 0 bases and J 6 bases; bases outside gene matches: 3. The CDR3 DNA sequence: TGTGCCAGCAGTGACTCGACTAGCGGGGGGTCCGATACGCAGTATTTT. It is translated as CASSDSTSGGSDTQYF.

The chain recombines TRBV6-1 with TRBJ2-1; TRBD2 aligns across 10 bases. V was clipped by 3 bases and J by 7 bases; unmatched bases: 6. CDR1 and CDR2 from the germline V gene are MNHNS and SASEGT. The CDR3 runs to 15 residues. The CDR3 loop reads CASSDAASGGNEQFF. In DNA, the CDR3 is TGTGCCAGCAGTGACGCGGCTAGCGGGGGAAATGAGCAGTTCTTC.

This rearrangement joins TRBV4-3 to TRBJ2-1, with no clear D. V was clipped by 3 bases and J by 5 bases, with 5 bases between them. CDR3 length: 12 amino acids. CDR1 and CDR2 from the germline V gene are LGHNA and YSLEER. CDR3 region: CASSQDHNEQFF. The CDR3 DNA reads TGCGCCAGCAGCCAGGATCACAATGAGCAGTTCTTC.

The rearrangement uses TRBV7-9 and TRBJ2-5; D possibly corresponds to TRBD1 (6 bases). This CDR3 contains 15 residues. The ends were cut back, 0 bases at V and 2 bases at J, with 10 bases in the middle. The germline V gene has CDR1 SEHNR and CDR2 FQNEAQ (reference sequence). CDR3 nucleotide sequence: TGTGCCAGCAGCTTAGCGCGTCAGGGGCAAGAGACCCAGTACTTC. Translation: CASSLARQGQETQYF.

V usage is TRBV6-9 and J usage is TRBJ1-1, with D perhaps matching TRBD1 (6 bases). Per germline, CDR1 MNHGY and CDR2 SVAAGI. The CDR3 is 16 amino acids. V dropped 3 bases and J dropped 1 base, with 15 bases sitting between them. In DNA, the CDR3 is TGTGCCAGCAGTTACTCGATAGGGACAAGGAACACTGAAGCTTTCTTT. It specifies CASSYSIGTRNTEAFF.

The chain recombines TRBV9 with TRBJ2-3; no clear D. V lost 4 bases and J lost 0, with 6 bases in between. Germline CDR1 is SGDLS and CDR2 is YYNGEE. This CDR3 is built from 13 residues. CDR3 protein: CASSPPSTDTQYF. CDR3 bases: TGTGCCAGCAGCCCCCCCAGCACAGATACGCAGTATTTT.

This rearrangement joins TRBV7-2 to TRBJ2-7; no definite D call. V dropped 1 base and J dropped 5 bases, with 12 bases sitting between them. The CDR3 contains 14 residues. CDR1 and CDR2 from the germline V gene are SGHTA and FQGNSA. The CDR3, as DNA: TGTGCCAGCAGCTTAGAGGGTGAGGCGGACGAGCAGTACTTC. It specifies CASSLEGEADEQYF.

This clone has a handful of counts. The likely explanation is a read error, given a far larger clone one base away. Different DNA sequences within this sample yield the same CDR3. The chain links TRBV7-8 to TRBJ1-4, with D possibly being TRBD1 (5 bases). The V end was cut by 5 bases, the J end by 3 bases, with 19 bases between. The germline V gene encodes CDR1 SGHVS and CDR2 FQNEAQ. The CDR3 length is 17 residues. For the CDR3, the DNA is TGTGCCAGCAGCCTCCTGGGGGTGGGGCCGGCTAATGAAAAACTGTTTTTT. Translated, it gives CASSLLGVGPANEKLFF.

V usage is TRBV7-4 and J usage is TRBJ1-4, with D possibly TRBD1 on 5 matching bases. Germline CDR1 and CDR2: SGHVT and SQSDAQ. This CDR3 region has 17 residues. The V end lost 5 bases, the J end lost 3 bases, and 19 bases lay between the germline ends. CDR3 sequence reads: CASSLLGLGPANEKLFF. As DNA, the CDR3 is TGTGCCAGCAGCCTCCTGGGGTTGGGGCCGGCTAATGAAAAACTGTTTTTT. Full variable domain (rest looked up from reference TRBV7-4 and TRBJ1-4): GAGVSQSPRYKVAKRGRDVALRCDSISGHVTLYWYRQTLGQGSEVLTYSQSDAQRDKSGRPSGRFSAERPERSVSTLKIQRTEQGDSAVYLCASSLLGLGPANEKLFFGSGTQLSVL.

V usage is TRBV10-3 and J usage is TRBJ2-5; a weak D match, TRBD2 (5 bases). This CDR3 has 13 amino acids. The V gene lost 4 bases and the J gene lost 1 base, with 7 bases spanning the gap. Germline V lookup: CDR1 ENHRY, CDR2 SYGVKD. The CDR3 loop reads CAISGRGQETQYF. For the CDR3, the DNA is TGTGCCATCAGTGGCCGGGGCCAAGAGACCCAGTACTTC.

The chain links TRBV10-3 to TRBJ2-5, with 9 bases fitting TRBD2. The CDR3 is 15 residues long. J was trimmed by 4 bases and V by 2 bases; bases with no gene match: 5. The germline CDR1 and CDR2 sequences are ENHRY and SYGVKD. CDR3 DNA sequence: TGTGCCATCAGTGAGAAGGGACTAGCTACAGAGACCCAGTACTTC. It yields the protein CAISEKGLATETQYF.

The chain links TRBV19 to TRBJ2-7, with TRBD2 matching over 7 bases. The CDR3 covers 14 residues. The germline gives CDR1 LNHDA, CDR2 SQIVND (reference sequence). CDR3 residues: CARESGESSYEQYF. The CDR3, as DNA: TGTGCTCGAGAAAGCGGGGAGAGCTCCTACGAGCAGTACTTC.